These 8 T cell receptor beta chains came from one sample sequenced in a study of cytomegalovirus exposure and HLA in healthy donors (dated by TCRdb to 2017 to 2019). The method was the immunoSEQ multiplex PCR assay. For the multiplex PCR, a mixture combining 60 forward primers for TCR Vbeta segments and 13 reverse primers for TCR Jbeta segments was used. What TCRdb holds here is the immuneACCESS table cut down to in-frame rearrangements. Part of the clones is not present; checked against another copy, under half of the missing clones reflect an unresolved V gene, and the others are unexplained. The sample table shows around 150,000 clones, and roughly three quarters are seen once. Of the sample, under 5.5% is held by the ten largest clones. Sequencing was done on a sample of PBMCs. The receptors were sampled from a woman between 45 and 65 years old in good health and CMV-seronegative.

V gene TRBV6-5 combines with J gene TRBJ1-4; the D gene is possibly TRBD1 (6 bases). V lost 0 bases, J lost 8 bases, and 13 bases lay in between. The V gene's germline CDR1 is MNHEY and CDR2 SVGAGI. The CDR3 runs to 15 residues. The CDR3, as DNA: TGTGCCAGCAGTTACTCAGACAGGACCACCGAAAAACTGTTTTTT. This encodes CASSYSDRTTEKLFF.

The chain joins TRBV10-3 to TRBJ2-2; the D gene is possibly TRBD1 (7 bases). The germline gives CDR1 ENHRY, CDR2 SYGVKD. This CDR3 has 13 residues. Trimming took off 7 bases at V and 8 bases at J, with 14 bases between the two ends. For the CDR3, the DNA is TGTGCCATCACCGGAGGGGGCGGGGGGGAGCTGTTTTTT. Translating it yields CAITGGGGGELFF.

The V and J genes are TRBV10-3 and TRBJ2-7, with D tentatively TRBD1 (6 bases). Germline loops: CDR1 ENHRY, CDR2 SYGVKD. V lost 7 bases to trimming and J lost 5 bases, with 18 bases between them. The CDR3 has 14 amino acids. CDR3 in DNA: TGTGCCATCACTAAAACGTCGGACAGACACGAGCAGTACTTC. This translates into CAITKTSDRHEQYF.

A few counts support this clone. The rearrangement joins TRBV2 to TRBJ1-5, with a weak D call TRBD1 (6 bases). Germline CDR1 and CDR2: SNHLY and FYNNEI. There are 14 residues in the CDR3. V lost 7 bases to trimming and J lost 5 bases, with 15 bases between them. CDR3 sequence (DNA): TGTGCCAGCACCTGGGACATTCTTGATCAGCCCCAGCATTTT. Translation: CASTWDILDQPQHF. Full variable domain (outside the CDR3, taken from reference TRBV2 and TRBJ1-5): EPEVTQTPSHQVTQMGQEVILRCVPISNHLYFYWYRQILGQKVEFLVSFYNNEISEKSEIFDDQFSVERPDGSNFTLKIRSTKLEDSAMYFCASTWDILDQPQHFGDGTRLSIL.

Only one count was recorded for this clone. The chain uses TRBV2 and TRBJ1-1; no reliable D call. V lost 7 bases and J 1 base, leaving 13 bases between the germline ends. The CDR3 extends over 14 amino acids. In germline, CDR1 is SNHLY, CDR2 FYNNEI. The CDR3 here is CASTVMTANTEAFF. The CDR3 DNA reads as TGTGCCAGCACCGTTATGACTGCGAACACTGAAGCTTTCTTT.

This rearrangement joins TRBV6-6 to TRBJ1-3; D not certain. The CDR3 loop spans 15 amino acids. Trimming left V 0 bases short and J 0 bases short, with 6 bases between. Germline CDR1 and CDR2: MNHNY and SVGAGI (reference sequence). The CDR3 reads CASSYSGNSGNTIYF. The CDR3 DNA follows: TGTGCCAGCAGTTACTCCGGGAACTCTGGAAACACCATATATTTT.

As DNA, the CDR3 is TGTGCCAGTAGTATTAGCAGGGATCTCTACGGCTACACCTTC. Its translation: CASSISRDLYGYTF. V gene TRBV19 combines with J gene TRBJ1-2; D perhaps matches TRBD1 (5 bases). The CDR3 length is 14 residues. Trimming left V 3 bases short and J 8 bases short, with 16 bases between. Germline CDR1 LNHDA, CDR2 SQIVND (reference sequence).

The rearrangement links TRBV5-4 to TRBJ2-5; tentatively, D is TRBD2 (7 bases). Per the germline V gene, CDR1 is SGHNT and CDR2 is YYREEE (reference sequence). Between the trimmed V and J ends, which lost 3 bases and 5 bases, there was a span of 14 bases. This CDR3 has 14 amino acids. The CDR3 region is CASSSRGGPETQYF. Here the CDR3 DNA reads TGTGCCAGCAGCTCTAGGGGGGGGCCGGAGACCCAGTACTTC.